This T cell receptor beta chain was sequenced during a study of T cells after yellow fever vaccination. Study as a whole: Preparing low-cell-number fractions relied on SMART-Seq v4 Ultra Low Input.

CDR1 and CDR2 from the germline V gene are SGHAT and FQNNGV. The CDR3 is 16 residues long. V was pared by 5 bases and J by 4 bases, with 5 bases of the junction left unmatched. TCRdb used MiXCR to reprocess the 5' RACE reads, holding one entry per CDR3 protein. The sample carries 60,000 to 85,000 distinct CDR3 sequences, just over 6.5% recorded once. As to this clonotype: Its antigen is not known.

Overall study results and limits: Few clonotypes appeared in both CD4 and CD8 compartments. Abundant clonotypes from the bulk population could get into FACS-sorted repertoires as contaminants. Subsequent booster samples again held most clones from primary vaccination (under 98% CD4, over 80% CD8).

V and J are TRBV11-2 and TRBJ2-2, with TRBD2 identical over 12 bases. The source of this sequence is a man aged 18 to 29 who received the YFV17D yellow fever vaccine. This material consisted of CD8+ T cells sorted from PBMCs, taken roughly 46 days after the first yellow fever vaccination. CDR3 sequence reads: CASSLAGGLGTGELFF. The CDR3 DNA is TGTGCCAGCAGCCTAGCGGGGGGGCTCGGCACCGGGGAGCTGTTTTTT.